This T cell receptor (beta chain) was sequenced during a study of PD-1 blockade in classical Hodgkin lymphoma. The data were produced by immunoSEQ multiplex PCR, yet TCRdb's version contains in-frame clones alone and is incomplete. The sample yields tens of thousands of clones, 80% seen once. With 6 bases removed from V and 4 bases from J, the gap between germline ends came to 12 bases. Per germline, CDR1 SNHLY and CDR2 FYNNEI. The CDR3 spans 14 residues. Described time point: cycle 4 day 1 (C4D1), after five to seven weeks of nivolumab. Brentuximab vedotin exposure varied, and every patient relapsed after autologous stem cell transplantation. Worth noting for this clone: The antigen is unknown.

Whole-study findings and limits: The CD4+ diversity rise by C4D1 was clearest in complete responders.

This specimen was peripheral blood mononuclear cells (PBMCs), taken before the fourth cycle of nivolumab. V and J are TRBV2 and TRBJ1-4; maybe TRBD1 (6 bases). The sequence came from a human donor with classical Hodgkin lymphoma. CDR3 region: CASRADRLNEKLFF. In nucleotides, the CDR3 is TGTGCCAGCAGGGCGGACAGACTTAATGAAAAACTGTTTTTT.